This TCR beta chain was observed in a study of cytomegalovirus exposure and HLA in healthy donors. Only in-frame clones appear in the TCRdb table, and some are missing; sequencing was by immunoSEQ multiplex PCR. This table holds 150,000 to 200,000 clones, roughly 81% found once. Donors were drawn from the approximately 120-subject validation cohort, separate from the approximately 700-subject first cohort. General study points: Three CMV-associated chains proved CMV antigen-specific in vitro. Cytomegalovirus-associated status was assigned to around 160 TCR beta chains. A subsequent analysis found that TCR clusters from the first cohort also tended to co-occur in the 110 or so validation repertoires, with about 95% of cluster scores above 0.

With regard to this clone: Its specificity is unknown.

CDR3 length: 10 residues. The V gene's germline CDR1 is SNHLY and CDR2 FYNNEI. Trimming took off 11 bases at V and 5 bases at J, with 9 bases between the two ends. V and J are TRBV2 and TRBJ1-2; D remains ambiguous. Material: PBMCs. The sequence derives from a woman aged 25 to 45 in good health and CMV-seronegative. This chain's CDR3 is CASSSYGYTF. CDR3 sequence (DNA): TGTGCCTCGTCCTCGTATGGCTACACCTTC.